This TCR beta chain was observed in a study of T cell responses to AZD1222 COVID-19 vaccine. In the study overall: Some second doses came at about 4 weeks and others at about 12 weeks; these were pooled. Study-level findings and limits: White British ancestry dominated among donors, who included more females, and clonal diversity was possibly underestimated. Sampling that yielded the repertoires occurred only after the peak T cell response. Across spike, vaccine-associated CD4 TCRs were found, dominant at 160-218 and 743-854.

This CDR3 has 16 amino acids. Looked up from germline, CDR1 is SGHTA and CDR2 is FQGNSA. V lost 1 base to trimming and J lost 4 bases, with 16 bases between them. To note about this clone: Its antigen is unidentified.

Method: immunoSEQ multiplex PCR; TCRdb's copy keeps in-frame clones and lacks some. The sample yields approximately 120,000 clones, nearly 90% seen once. The sequencing here drew on peripheral blood, taken on day 0 of AZD1222 vaccination. This TCR came from an adult in good health. The V call is TRBV7-2, the J call TRBJ1-2; D is ambiguous. CDR3: CASSLDPGSHRYGYTF. The CDR3 bases are TGTGCCAGCAGCTTAGATCCGGGCAGCCATCGCTATGGCTACACCTTC.